These 26 T cell receptor beta chains share one sample of origin, sequenced in a study of blood T cell repertoires in COVID-19. The assay was immunoSEQ multiplex PCR, and TCRdb's table has in-frame clones only and misses some. The data show approximately 250,000 clones, around 90% seen once. Sample: PBMCs or T cells enriched from blood (not recorded which). These receptors were obtained from a young woman who had recovered from COVID-19.

The chain combines TRBV6-6 with TRBJ1-2; 7 nucleotides align to TRBD1. There are 15 residues in the CDR3. Germline V gene lookup returns CDR1 MNHNY and CDR2 SVGAGI (reference sequence). The junction had 11 bases not matched to a gene; V was cut back by 6 bases and J by 4 bases. Written as DNA, the CDR3 is TGTGCCAGCAGAGGAAGCGCCGGGACAGCCTATGGCTACACCTTC. Protein: CASRGSAGTAYGYTF.

Of note for this clone: One end of the junction fails to match germline, which may point to a read error. CDR3 in DNA: TGTGCTAGCAGCTTGACTAGCGGGGGTTTTGGTGAGCAGTTCTTC. Its protein product is CASSLTSGGFGEQFF. The V and J genes are TRBV7-7 and TRBJ2-1, with 12 positions matching TRBD2. Germline-derived CDR1 and CDR2 are SSHAT and FNYEAQ (reference sequence). The CDR3 has 15 residues.

The chain couples TRBV27 to TRBJ1-1; D remains ambiguous. The germline CDR1 and CDR2 sequences are MNHEY and SMNVEV (reference sequence). V dropped 4 bases and J dropped 7 bases, with 22 bases sitting between them. This CDR3 has 16 amino acids. The CDR3 DNA sequence: TGTGCCAGCAGTTACGGGATTCGCCTAAAGATGGATGAAGCTTTCTTT. The encoded protein is CASSYGIRLKMDEAFF.

V usage is TRBV5-4 and J usage is TRBJ2-7; maybe TRBD1 (6 bases). Trimming left V 1 base short and J 4 bases short, with 21 bases between. The length of the CDR3 is 17 residues. Per the germline V gene, CDR1 is SGHNT and CDR2 is YYREEE (reference sequence). Here the CDR3 DNA reads TGTGCCAGCAGCTTGCAAAAAGCCGGCAGGGGACATTACGAGCAGTACTTC. Translating it yields CASSLQKAGRGHYEQYF. The variable domain in full, with the rest retrieved from reference TRBV5-4 and TRBJ2-7, is ETGVTQSPTHLIKTRGQQVTLRCSSQSGHNTVSWYQQALGQGPQFIFQYYREEENGRGNFPPRFSGLQFPNYSSELNVNALELDDSALYLCASSLQKAGRGHYEQYFGPGTRLTVT.

V is TRBV19 and J is TRBJ1-1, with D possibly TRBD1 on 5 matching bases. The CDR3 loop spans 16 amino acids. The ends were cut back, 4 bases at V and 2 bases at J, with 17 bases in the middle. Germline CDR1 LNHDA, CDR2 SQIVND (reference sequence). The CDR3 here is CASSTPQVGGNTEAFF. The CDR3 DNA reads as TGTGCCAGTAGTACTCCCCAAGTCGGGGGAAACACTGAAGCTTTCTTT. Combining the CDR3 with reference TRBV19 and TRBJ1-1 gives the whole variable domain DGGITQSPKYLFRKEGQNVTLSCEQNLNHDAMYWYRQDPGQGLRLIYYSQIVNDFQKGDIAEGYSVSREKKESFPLTVTSAQKNPTAFYLCASSTPQVGGNTEAFFGQGTRLTVV.

Turning to this clone: At one end, the junction sequence differs from germline, possibly due to a read error. The chain links TRBV6-1 to TRBJ2-7; D gene ambiguous. Germline-derived CDR1 and CDR2 are MNHNS and SASEGT. CDR3 length equals 10 residues. The CDR3 sequence is CASSEVGHCF. DNA for the CDR3: TGTGCCAGCAGTGAAGTTGGGCACTGCTTC.

The chain joins TRBV7-3 to TRBJ2-7, with 10 bases that match TRBD1. This CDR3 comprises 15 residues. Germline CDR1 is SGHTA and CDR2 is FQGTGA. The J segment lost 2 bases and the V segment lost 5 bases, leaving 6 bases of the junction unmatched. CDR3 nucleotides: TGTGCCAGCAGCCTCCGGACAGGGGGACCCTACGAGCAGTACTTC. It specifies CASSLRTGGPYEQYF.

The V and J genes are TRBV5-6 and TRBJ1-2; possible D gene TRBD1, 5 bases. Trimming cost V 1 base and J 5 bases, with 12 bases left between them. The CDR3 spans 14 residues. Germline V gene sequence: CDR1 SGHDT, CDR2 YYEEEE. The CDR3 DNA follows: TGTGCCAGCAGCTTGACGGCAGCAGGGTATGGCTACACCTTC. As protein: CASSLTAAGYGYTF.

In its sample, this clone was seen a few times. The chain is built from TRBV5-6 and TRBJ2-2, with 8 bases fitting TRBD1. The length of the CDR3 is 18 residues. The germline CDR1 and CDR2 sequences are SGHDT and YYEEEE. Unmatched junction bases numbered 11, after V lost 2 bases and J lost 2 bases. The DNA of the CDR3 is TGTGCCAGCAGCTTCCGATTCGACAGGGGTCCAAACACCGGGGAGCTGTTTTTT. Translation gives CASSFRFDRGPNTGELFF.

This chain joins TRBV28 and TRBJ2-5; the D gene is possibly TRBD1 (7 bases). This CDR3 has 15 residues. Germline V CDR1 and CDR2: MDHEN, SYDVKM. Trimming shortened V by 5 bases and J by 5 bases, and 18 bases separated the two germline ends. CDR3 nucleotide sequence: TGTGCCAGCAGTCAATGGAGGGCAGGGGGGGAGACCCAGTACTTC. Translating gives CASSQWRAGGETQYF.

This clone occurred once. The chain couples TRBV7-8 to TRBJ2-3, with D tentatively TRBD2 (6 bases). Germline V gives CDR1 SGHVS, CDR2 FQNEAQ. This CDR3 has 17 amino acids. Trimming took 3 bases from V and 2 from J, leaving 18 bases between them. CDR3 DNA sequence: TGTGCCAGCAGCTTTAGGGACTCGCTGGGAACCACAGATACGCAGTATTTT. This encodes CASSFRDSLGTTDTQYF.

The genes are TRBV18 and TRBJ2-7; D is unresolved. Germline lookup yields CDR1 KGHSH and CDR2 LQKENI. This CDR3 region has 15 residues. Trimming cost V 1 base and J 2 bases, with 12 bases left between them. DNA for the CDR3: TGTGCCAGCTCACCACGGCCCAACGCCCCCTACGAGCAGTACTTC. This gives the protein CASSPRPNAPYEQYF.

The chain combines TRBV9 with TRBJ1-4, with D hard to call. The CDR3 is 13 residues long. Deletions cut 0 bases from V and 3 bases from J, with 3 bases between. CDR1 SGDLS and CDR2 YYNGEE come from the germline V gene. Here the CDR3 reads CASSVAANEKLFF. The CDR3 DNA reads TGTGCCAGCAGCGTAGCGGCTAATGAAAAACTGTTTTTT.

This CDR3 is CASNPPGLGNTIYF. In DNA, the CDR3 is TGTGCCAGTAACCCCCCGGGACTCGGAAACACCATATATTTT. The chain recombines TRBV19 with TRBJ1-3, with a tentative D call TRBD1 (5 bases). The CDR3 has 14 residues. Trimming removed 7 bases at V and 4 bases at J, with 14 bases between. Germline CDR1 and CDR2: LNHDA and SQIVND (reference sequence).

CDR3 coding DNA: TGTGCCAGCAGGAGCCTACTAGCATGGGAGCAGTTCTTC. Translation gives CASRSLLAWEQFF. The chain has TRBV2 and TRBJ2-1, with D perhaps TRBD2 (6 bases). The CDR3 contains 13 residues. Looked up from germline, CDR1 is SNHLY and CDR2 is FYNNEI. Trimming cost V 6 bases and J 10 bases, with 16 bases left between them.

The chain recombines TRBV27 with TRBJ1-6; 12 bases are shared with TRBD1. Trimming removed 3 bases from V and 10 bases from J; junction bases left unmatched: 4. CDR1 and CDR2 from the germline V gene are MNHEY and SMNVEV (reference sequence). CDR3 length: 15 amino acids. Written as DNA, the CDR3 is TGTGCCAGCAGTTTGGGGACAGGGGGCTGGTCACCCCTCCACTTT. This codes for CASSLGTGGWSPLHF.

The chain links TRBV5-5 to TRBJ2-2; 7 nucleotides agree with TRBD1. Unmatched junction bases numbered 0, after V lost 0 bases and J lost 13 bases. CDR3 length equals 11 residues. Per germline, CDR1 SGHKS and CDR2 YYEKEE (reference sequence). DNA for the CDR3: TGTGCCAGCAGCTTGGGACAGGGGCTGTTTTTT. As protein: CASSLGQGLFF.

This sequence joins TRBV27 and TRBJ2-7; a possible D gene is TRBD2 (5 bases). CDR3 length: 15 amino acids. V was cut by 5 bases and J by 0 bases, with 14 bases left in between. The germline CDR1 and CDR2 sequences are MNHEY and SMNVEV (reference sequence). The CDR3 DNA is TGTGCCAGCAGTCGATCGGGAAAGGGCTCCTACGAGCAGTACTTC. This encodes CASSRSGKGSYEQYF.

The chain couples TRBV4-2 to TRBJ2-7; the match to TRBD2 covers 13 bases. V lost 3 bases, J lost 5 bases, and 1 base stayed unmatched. The germline gives CDR1 LGHNA, CDR2 YNFKEQ. This CDR3 comprises 14 residues. The CDR3, as DNA: TGTGCCAGCAGCCACGGACTAGCGGGAGACGAGCAGTACTTC. Translating it yields CASSHGLAGDEQYF.

The V and J genes are TRBV7-8 and TRBJ2-5, with D possibly matching TRBD2 (6 bases). The germline V gene has CDR1 SGHVS and CDR2 FQNEAQ. V was pared by 4 bases and J by 5 bases, with 14 bases between. There are 14 residues in the CDR3. As DNA, the CDR3 is TGTGCCAGCAGCTCCCGACTAGTCGGGGAGACCCAGTACTTC. As protein: CASSSRLVGETQYF.

V and J are TRBV7-2 and TRBJ2-1; a weak D match, TRBD2 (5 bases). The CDR3 covers 14 residues. The germline V gene has CDR1 SGHTA and CDR2 FQGNSA. Trimming removed 1 base at V and 8 bases at J, with 12 bases between. For the CDR3, the DNA is TGTGCCAGCAGCTTAGTGGAGAAGAGGGATGAGCAGTTCTTC. Translating it yields CASSLVEKRDEQFF.

The chain employs TRBV27 and TRBJ1-1, with D possibly matching TRBD1 (5 bases). The CDR3 is 14 residues long. The germline CDR1 and CDR2 sequences are MNHEY and SMNVEV (reference sequence). The ends were cut back, 0 bases at V and 4 bases at J, with 9 bases in the middle. The CDR3 reads CASSLSGGVTEAFF. The CDR3 DNA reads TGTGCCAGCAGTTTATCGGGAGGGGTCACTGAAGCTTTCTTT.

The chain uses TRBV24-1 and TRBJ1-2; 10 bases match TRBD1. From germline, CDR1 is KGHDR and CDR2 SFDVKD. V shed 7 bases and J 7 bases; nucleotides not matched to a gene: 5. The CDR3 loop spans 13 amino acids. The CDR3: CATSRGQGSGYTF. CDR3 DNA sequence: TGTGCCACCAGCAGGGGACAGGGGAGTGGCTACACCTTC.

The rearrangement uses TRBV28 and TRBJ1-4; no firm D call. CDR3 length equals 17 residues. Germline CDR1 is MDHEN and CDR2 is SYDVKM. Trimming stripped 3 bases from V and 8 bases from J, with 22 bases between. The CDR3 coding sequence is TGTGCCAGCAGTTTTGCACTGGTTTCGGTGACGGGGGAAAAACTGTTTTTT. Its protein is CASSFALVSVTGEKLFF.

V is TRBV9 and J is TRBJ1-1; TRBD1 might be the D (5 bases). The V end lost 0 bases, the J end lost 1 base, and 13 bases lay between the germline ends. Germline V gene data show CDR1 as SGDLS and CDR2 as YYNGEE. The CDR3 extends over 16 amino acids. This CDR3 is CASSVGWGGQNTEAFF. The CDR3 DNA is TGTGCCAGCAGCGTAGGTTGGGGAGGACAGAACACTGAAGCTTTCTTT. Variable domain in full (rest from reference TRBV9 and TRBJ1-1): DSGVTQTPKHLITATGQRVTLRCSPRSGDLSVYWYQQSLDQGLQFLIQYYNGEERAKGNILERFSAQQFPDLHSELNLSSLELGDSALYFCASSVGWGGQNTEAFFGQGTRLTVV.

V gene TRBV5-1 combines with J gene TRBJ2-1; possible D gene TRBD2, 7 bases. The germline V gene has CDR1 SGHRS and CDR2 YFSETQ. This CDR3 region has 16 residues. Trimming pared 0 bases from V and 8 bases from J, leaving 18 bases between. CDR3 protein: CASSLAGGGSRYEQFF. CDR3 nucleotides: TGCGCCAGCAGCTTGGCCGGGGGCGGGAGCCGGTATGAGCAGTTCTTC.